Below, one T cell receptor (beta chain) is given with its context. Method: immunoSEQ multiplex PCR; TCRdb's copy keeps in-frame clones and lacks some. The sample consists of 160,000 or so clones, roughly 90% of them appearing once. The CDR3 runs 14 residues. V gave up 4 bases and J gave up 6 bases, with 16 bases separating them. Participants reported their clinical history, and cohort assignment relied on those reports. These data are taken from a study of blood T cell repertoires in COVID-19. Study summary: Collection of acute and convalescent COVID-19 samples took place in the United States, Italy and Spain. T cells, B-cell-depleted T cells, or PBMCs supplied cDNA or gDNA.

The source material was PBMCs or T cells enriched from blood (not recorded which). This receptor was obtained from a human donor with acute COVID-19. The donor label of this sample is uncertain. The chain has TRBV5-3 and TRBJ1-2; D remains ambiguous. TRBV5-3 is filed as an ORF, its function uncertain. CDR3 protein: CARSPPGGRDGYTF. For the CDR3, the DNA is TGTGCCAGAAGCCCACCCGGTGGTCGGGATGGCTACACCTTC.